The rows below give T cell receptor beta chains drawn from one sample of a study of shared clonotypes between healthy human individuals. Generated by immunoSEQ multiplex PCR, the TCRdb table keeps only in-frame clones and is missing some. The table lists roughly 500,000 clones, approximately 94% of them singletons, with 0.064% in the top ten. Sequenced material: naive CD4+ T cells sorted from blood. The origin of the receptors is a woman aged 30 to 39 in good health. Both conserved end residues are part of each CDR3.

cdr3_aa	j_call	v_call
CASSETSGGYEQYF	TRBJ2-7	TRBV7-6
CASSDPGQTFSGNTIYF	TRBJ1-3	TRBV2
CASSFWPSTTRIKDEQYF	TRBJ2-7	TRBV7-9
CASSSYRDRAPYGEQFF	TRBJ2-1	TRBV5-1
CASSSSLGGKQFF	TRBJ2-1	TRBV11-1
CASSLWSDRSGEQYF	TRBJ2-7	TRBV27
CASIKTRGIQETQYF	TRBJ2-5	TRBV11-2
CASSQRQGWSEKLFF	TRBJ1-4	TRBV14
CATSHREEKLFF	TRBJ1-4	TRBV25-1
CASSEARAASYEQYF	TRBJ2-7	TRBV6-1
CASRGLAGGLYEQFF	TRBJ2-1	TRBV27
CASSVVAGGSEQYF	TRBJ2-7	TRBV9
CASSGRDGAYEQYF	TRBJ2-7	TRBV18
CASSEIQGSYEQYF	TRBJ2-7	TRBV6-1
CASRQGLGENTEAFF	TRBJ1-1	TRBV6-5
CASSRGRPTGELFF	TRBJ2-2	TRBV11-2